Described below is a single T cell receptor beta chain sequence and its context. The antigen is unknown. Profiled with immunoSEQ multiplex PCR; TCRdb holds only in-frame clones, not every one. The sample gives 55,000 to 70,000 clones, roughly 82% of which show up once; around 2.4% is in the top ten. The CDR3 runs to 14 residues. Germline V gives CDR1 SNHLY, CDR2 FYNNEI. Deletions cut 3 bases from V and 0 bases from J, with 9 bases between. This entry belongs to a study of OX40 agonist ivuxolimab in advanced cancers. Study context: Cohort: more than 75% men, mean age approximately 64, aged roughly 23 to 79. Partial responses were achieved by three patients: one hepatocellular carcinoma, two cutaneous melanoma.

Study-wide results and limits: Expanded peripheral T cell antigen specificity was not determined. Fewer expanded clones were found on average in CD4+ than in CD8+ T cells.

The chain carries TRBV2 and TRBJ2-7, with D unresolved. The input for sequencing was CD4+ or CD8+ T cells sorted from blood, taken in a trial of the OX40 agonist ivuxolimab. The receptor's source is an adult with an advanced solid tumor such as melanoma, head and neck, liver or kidney cancer. The CDR3 nucleotides are TGTGCCAGCAGTGAGGTTGCTAGCTCCTACGAGCAGTACTTC. Protein sequence: CASSEVASSYEQYF. Full variable domain (missing parts from reference TRBV2 and TRBJ2-7): EPEVTQTPSHQVTQMGQEVILRCVPISNHLYFYWYRQILGQKVEFLVSFYNNEISEKSEIFDDQFSVERPDGSNFTLKIRSTKLEDSAMYFCASSEVASSYEQYFGPGTRLTVT.